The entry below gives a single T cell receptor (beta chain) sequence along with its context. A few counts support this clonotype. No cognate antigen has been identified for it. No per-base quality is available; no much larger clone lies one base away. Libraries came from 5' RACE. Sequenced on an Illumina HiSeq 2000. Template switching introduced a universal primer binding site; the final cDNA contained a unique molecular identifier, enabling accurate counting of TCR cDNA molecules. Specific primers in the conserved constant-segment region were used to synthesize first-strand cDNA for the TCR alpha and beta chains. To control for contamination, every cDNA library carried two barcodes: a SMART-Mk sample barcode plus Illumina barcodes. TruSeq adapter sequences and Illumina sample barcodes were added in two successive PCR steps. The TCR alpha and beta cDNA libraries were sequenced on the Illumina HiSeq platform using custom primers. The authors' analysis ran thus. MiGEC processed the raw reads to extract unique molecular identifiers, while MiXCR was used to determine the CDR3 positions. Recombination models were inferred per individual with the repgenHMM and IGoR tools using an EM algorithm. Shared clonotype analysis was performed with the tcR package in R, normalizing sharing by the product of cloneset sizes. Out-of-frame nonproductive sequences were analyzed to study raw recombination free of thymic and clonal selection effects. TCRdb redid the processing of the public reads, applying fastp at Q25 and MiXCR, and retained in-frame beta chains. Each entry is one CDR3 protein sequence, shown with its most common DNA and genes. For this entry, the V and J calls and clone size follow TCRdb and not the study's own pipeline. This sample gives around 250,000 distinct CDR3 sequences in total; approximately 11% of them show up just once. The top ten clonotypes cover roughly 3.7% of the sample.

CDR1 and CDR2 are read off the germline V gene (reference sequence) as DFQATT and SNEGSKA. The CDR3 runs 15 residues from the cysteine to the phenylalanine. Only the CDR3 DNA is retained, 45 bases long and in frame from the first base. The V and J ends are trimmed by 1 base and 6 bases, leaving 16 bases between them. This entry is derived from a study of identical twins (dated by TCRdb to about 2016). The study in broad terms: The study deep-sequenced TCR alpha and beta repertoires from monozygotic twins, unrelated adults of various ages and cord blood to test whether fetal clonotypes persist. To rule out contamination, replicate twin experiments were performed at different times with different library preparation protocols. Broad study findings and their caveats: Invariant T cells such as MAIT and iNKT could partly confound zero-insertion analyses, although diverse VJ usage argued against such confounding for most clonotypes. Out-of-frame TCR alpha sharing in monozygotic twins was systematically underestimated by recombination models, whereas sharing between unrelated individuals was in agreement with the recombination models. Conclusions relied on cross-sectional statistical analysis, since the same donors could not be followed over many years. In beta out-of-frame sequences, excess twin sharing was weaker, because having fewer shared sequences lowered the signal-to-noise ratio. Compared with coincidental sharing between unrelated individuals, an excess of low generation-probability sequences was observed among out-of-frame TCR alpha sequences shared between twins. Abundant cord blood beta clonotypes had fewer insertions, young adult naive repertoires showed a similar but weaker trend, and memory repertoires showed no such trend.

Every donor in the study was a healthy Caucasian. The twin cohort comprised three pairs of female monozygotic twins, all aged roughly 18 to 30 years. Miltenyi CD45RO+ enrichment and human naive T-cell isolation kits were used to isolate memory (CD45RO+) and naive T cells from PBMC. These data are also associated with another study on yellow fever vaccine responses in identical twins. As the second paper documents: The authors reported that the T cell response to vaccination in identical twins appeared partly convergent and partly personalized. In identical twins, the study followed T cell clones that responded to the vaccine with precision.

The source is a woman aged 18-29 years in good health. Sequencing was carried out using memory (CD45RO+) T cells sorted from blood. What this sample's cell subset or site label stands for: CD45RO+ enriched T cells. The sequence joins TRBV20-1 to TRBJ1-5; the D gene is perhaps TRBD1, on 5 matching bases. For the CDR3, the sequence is CSARVGGYVGQPQHF. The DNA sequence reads TGCAGTGCTAGAGTCGGGGGTTATGTAGGTCAGCCCCAGCATTTT.